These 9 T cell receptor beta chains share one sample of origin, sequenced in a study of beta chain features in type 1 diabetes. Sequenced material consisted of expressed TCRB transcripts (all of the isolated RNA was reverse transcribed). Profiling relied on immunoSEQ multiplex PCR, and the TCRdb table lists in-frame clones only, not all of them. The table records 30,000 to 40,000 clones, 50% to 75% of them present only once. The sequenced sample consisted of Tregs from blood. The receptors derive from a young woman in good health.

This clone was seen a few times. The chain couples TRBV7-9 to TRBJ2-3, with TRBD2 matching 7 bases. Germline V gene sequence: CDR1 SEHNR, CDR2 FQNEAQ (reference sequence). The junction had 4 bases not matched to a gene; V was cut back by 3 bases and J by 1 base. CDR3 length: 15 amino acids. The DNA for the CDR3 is TGTGCCAGCAGCTTTGGCGGGAGTGGCACAGATACGCAGTATTTT. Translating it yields CASSFGGSGTDTQYF. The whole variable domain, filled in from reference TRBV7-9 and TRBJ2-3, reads DTGVSQNPRHKITKRGQNVTFRCDPISEHNRLYWYRQTLGQGPEFLTYFQNEAQLEKSRLLSDRFSAERPKGSFSTLEIQRTEQGDSAMYLCASSFGGSGTDTQYFGPGTRLTVL.

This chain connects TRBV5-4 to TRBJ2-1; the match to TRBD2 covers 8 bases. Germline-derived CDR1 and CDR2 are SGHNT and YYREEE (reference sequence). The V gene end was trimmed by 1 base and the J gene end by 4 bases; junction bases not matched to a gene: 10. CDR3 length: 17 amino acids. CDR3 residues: CASSLPTLADTYNEQFF. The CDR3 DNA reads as TGTGCCAGCAGCTTGCCGACACTAGCGGACACATACAATGAGCAGTTCTTC.

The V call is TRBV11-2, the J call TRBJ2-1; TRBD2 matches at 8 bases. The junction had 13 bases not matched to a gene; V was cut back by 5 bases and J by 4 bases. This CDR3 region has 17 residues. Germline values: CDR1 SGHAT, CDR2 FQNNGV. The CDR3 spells CASSPSGAGGSYNEQFF. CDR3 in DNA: TGTGCCAGCAGCCCTTCGGGTGCGGGAGGCTCTTACAATGAGCAGTTCTTC.

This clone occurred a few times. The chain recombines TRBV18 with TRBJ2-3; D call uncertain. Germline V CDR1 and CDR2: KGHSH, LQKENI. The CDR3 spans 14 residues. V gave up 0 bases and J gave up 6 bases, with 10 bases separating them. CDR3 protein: CASSPPPTGDTQYF. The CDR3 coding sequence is TGTGCCAGCTCACCACCGCCCACCGGGGATACGCAGTATTTT.

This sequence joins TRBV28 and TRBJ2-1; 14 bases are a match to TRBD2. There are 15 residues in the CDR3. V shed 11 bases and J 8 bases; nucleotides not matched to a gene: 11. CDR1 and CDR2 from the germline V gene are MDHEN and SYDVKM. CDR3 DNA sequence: TGTGCCTCCCAGACCGGGACTAGCGGGAGTCATGAGCAGTTCTTC. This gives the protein CASQTGTSGSHEQFF.

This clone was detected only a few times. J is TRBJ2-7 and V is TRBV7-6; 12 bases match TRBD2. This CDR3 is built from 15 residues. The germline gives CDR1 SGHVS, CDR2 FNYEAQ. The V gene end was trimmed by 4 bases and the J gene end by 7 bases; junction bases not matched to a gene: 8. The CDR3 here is CASSSETSGRGEQYF. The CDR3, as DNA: TGTGCCAGCAGCTCTGAGACTAGCGGGAGAGGAGAGCAGTACTTC.

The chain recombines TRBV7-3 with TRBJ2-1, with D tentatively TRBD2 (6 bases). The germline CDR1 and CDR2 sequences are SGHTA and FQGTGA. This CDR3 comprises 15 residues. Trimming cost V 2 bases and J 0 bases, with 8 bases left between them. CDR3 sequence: CASSLFGGSYNEQFF. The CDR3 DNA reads TGTGCCAGCAGCTTATTCGGGGGCTCCTACAATGAGCAGTTCTTC.

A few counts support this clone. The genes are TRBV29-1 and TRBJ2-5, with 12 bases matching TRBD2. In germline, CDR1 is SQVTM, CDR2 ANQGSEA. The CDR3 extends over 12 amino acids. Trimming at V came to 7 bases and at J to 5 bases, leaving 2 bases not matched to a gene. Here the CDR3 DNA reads TGCAGCGGACTAGCGGGAGATGAGACCCAGTACTTC. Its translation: CSGLAGDETQYF.

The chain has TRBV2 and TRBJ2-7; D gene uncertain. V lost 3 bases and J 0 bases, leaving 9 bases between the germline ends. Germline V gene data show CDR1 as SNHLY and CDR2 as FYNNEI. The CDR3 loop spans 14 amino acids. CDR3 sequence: CASSDAVISYEQYF. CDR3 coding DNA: TGTGCCAGCAGTGACGCAGTCATCTCCTACGAGCAGTACTTC.